This TCR beta chain was obtained from a study of human T cells and chemical hapten exposure. TCRdb passed the RACE reads through MiXCR, listing each CDR3 protein once. The sample has under 300,000 distinct CDR3 sequences, just under 8% seen once. Time point denoted: pre-sensitization, week 0. Treatment denoted: therapeutic diphenylcyclopropenone sensitization with weekly scalp DPC. The J segment lost 4 bases and the V segment lost 4 bases, leaving 6 bases of the junction unmatched. CDR3 length: 14 residues. This chain links TRBV12-3 or TRBV12-4 with TRBJ1-2; 7 bases line up with TRBD1. The material was whole blood, obtained in connection with sensitization to the hapten diphenylcyclopropenone (DPC). This receptor was identified in a man younger than 35 with alopecia areata. Some clones in this sample may be carry-over from other donors' samples. The CDR3 reads CASSYGQAPYGYTF. The CDR3 DNA is TGTGCCAGCAGTTATGGACAGGCCCCCTATGGCTACACCTTC.